Listed below are T cell receptor beta chains from one sample, sequenced in a study of blood T cell repertoires in COVID-19. Generated by immunoSEQ multiplex PCR, the TCRdb table keeps only in-frame clones and is missing some. The table includes some 240,000 clones, approximately 85% detected once. Sequenced input: peripheral blood. These TCRs come from a woman aged 70-85 years with COVID-19, enrolled during active disease. The CDR3 runs from the conserved cysteine through the conserved F or W. The D gene is left open where the match is weak. Clone size is stated in some rows and not others, as once, few, many or a class when expanded.

J,size,D,V,CDR3,DNA
TRBJ1-3,.,.,TRBV15,CATSRVGLASSGNTIYF,TGTGCCACCAGCAGAGTTGGTCTGGCTAGCTCTGGAAACACCATATATTTT
TRBJ1-1,once,.,TRBV14,CASSQAYTEAFF,TGTGCCAGCAGCCAAGCGTACACTGAAGCTTTCTTT
TRBJ1-5,.,TRBD1,TRBV5-1,CASSLQGVGQPQHF,TGCGCCAGCAGCTTACAGGGGGTGGGTCAGCCCCAGCATTTT
TRBJ1-1,.,TRBD1,TRBV6-1,CASSDGDRGNTEAFF,TGTGCCAGCAGTGACGGGGACAGGGGAAACACTGAAGCTTTCTTT
TRBJ2-1,once,.,TRBV12-3/TRBV12-4,CASSRQDNEQFF,TGTGCCAGCAGTAGACAGGACAATGAGCAGTTCTTC
TRBJ2-5,few,.,TRBV5-1,CASRGGGAGIEETQYF,TGCGCCAGCAGAGGGGGAGGGGCAGGGATAGAAGAGACCCAGTACTTC
TRBJ2-5,few,.,TRBV11-2,CASSPFIGLTETQYF,TGTGCCAGCAGCCCATTCATCGGACTTACAGAGACCCAGTACTTC
TRBJ2-5,once,TRBD1,TRBV19,CASTRTLDRAETQYF,TGTGCCAGTACTCGCACCTTAGACAGGGCGGAGACCCAGTACTTC
TRBJ2-7,.,TRBD2,TRBV11-2,CASSLDSPSGSRYEQYF,TGTGCCAGCAGCTTAGATTCTCCTAGCGGGAGTCGGTACGAGCAGTACTTC
TRBJ1-6,.,.,TRBV28,CASSLMLGAGNSPLHF,TGTGCCAGCAGTTTAATGTTGGGGGCAGGGAATTCACCCCTCCACTTT
TRBJ1-6,.,.,TRBV2,CASSETRRNSPLHF,TGTGCCAGCAGTGAAACACGTCGTAATTCACCCCTCCACTTT
TRBJ1-2,.,.,TRBV7-9,CASSLEPLQGHGYTF,TGTGCCAGCAGCTTAGAACCCCTCCAGGGGCATGGCTACACCTTC
TRBJ1-2,.,TRBD1,TRBV7-9,CASSPSGQLYGYTF,TGTGCCAGCAGCCCGTCGGGACAGCTCTATGGCTACACCTTC
TRBJ2-7,.,.,TRBV7-9,CASSYGGGTYEQYF,TGTGCCAGCAGCTACGGTGGAGGAACCTACGAGCAGTACTTC
TRBJ1-2,.,.,TRBV2,CASSVRISDSGYTF,TGTGCCAGCAGTGTCAGGATCTCTGACAGCGGCTACACCTTC
TRBJ1-6,.,.,TRBV10-3,CAISETSSSPLHF,TGTGCCATCAGTGAAACTTCTAGTTCACCCCTCCACTTT
TRBJ2-7,.,.,TRBV5-3,CARSLSSFTQRRTYYEQYF,TGTGCCAGAAGCTTGTCCTCATTTACCCAACGCCGTACCTACTACGAGCAGTACTTC
TRBJ1-6,.,TRBD1,TRBV5-1,CASSLDRGDSPLHF,TGCGCCAGCAGCTTGGACAGGGGTGATTCACCCCTCCACTTT
TRBJ2-6,.,.,TRBV7-2,CASSSNPPSSGANVLTF,TGTGCCAGCAGCTCGAACCCTCCCAGCTCTGGGGCCAACGTCCTGACTTTC
TRBJ2-2,.,.,TRBV7-8,CASSLPLREKVTGELFF,TGTGCCAGCAGCTTACCCCTTAGGGAGAAGGTAACCGGGGAGCTGTTTTTT
TRBJ2-1,.,.,TRBV5-1,CASSLEGGSYNEQFF,TGCGCCAGCAGCTTGGAGGGCGGGTCCTACAATGAGCAGTTCTTC
TRBJ2-5,.,.,TRBV6-5,CASTPEQQETQYF,TGTGCCAGCACCCCCGAGCAACAAGAGACCCAGTACTTC
TRBJ1-1,.,TRBD1,TRBV18,CASSPPLGTGKAFF,TGTGCCAGCTCACCCCCTCTGGGGACAGGGAAAGCTTTCTTT
TRBJ2-7,.,.,TRBV7-2,CASSLSRYEQYF,TGTGCCAGCAGCTTATCGCGATACGAGCAGTACTTC
TRBJ1-1,.,.,TRBV19,CASISPRPMNTEAFF,TGTGCCAGTATCAGTCCGAGGCCTATGAACACTGAAGCTTTCTTT
TRBJ2-4,once,.,TRBV9,CASSPGEGEPTAKNIQYF,TGTGCCAGCAGCCCCGGGGAGGGGGAGCCCACGGCCAAAAACATTCAGTACTTC
TRBJ1-4,.,TRBD1,TRBV28,CASSLYGGDRGVGKLFF,TGTGCCAGCAGTTTATATGGAGGGGACAGGGGGGTTGGAAAACTGTTTTTT
TRBJ1-4,once,.,TRBV5-1,CASSVTDQGLEKLFF,TGCGCCAGCAGCGTAACAGACCAGGGTTTGGAAAAACTGTTTTTT
TRBJ2-7,once,.,TRBV7-6,CASSPGADSYEQYF,TGTGCCAGCAGCCCAGGTGCCGACTCCTACGAGCAGTACTTC
TRBJ1-5,medium-sized,.,TRBV19,CASSRREAGVQPQHF,TGTGCCAGTAGTAGAAGAGAAGCAGGGGTACAGCCCCAGCATTTT
TRBJ1-6,.,TRBD1,TRBV5-4,CASSLKTGGSPLHF,TGTGCCAGCAGCTTGAAGACAGGGGGCTCACCCCTCCACTTT
TRBJ2-1,.,TRBD2,TRBV7-7,CASSSGTSGTEQFF,TGTGCCAGCAGCTCAGGGACTAGCGGGACAGAGCAGTTCTTC
TRBJ1-5,.,TRBD1,TRBV10-2,CASSGTGGNQPQHF,TGCGCCAGCAGCGGGACAGGGGGCAATCAGCCCCAGCATTTT
TRBJ1-6,.,TRBD1,TRBV4-3,CASSQDQDRRSPLHF,TGCGCCAGCAGCCAAGACCAGGACAGGAGGTCACCCCTCCACTTT
TRBJ2-3,.,TRBD2,TRBV5-4,CASSLRLAGPTDTQYF,TGTGCCAGCAGCTTGCGGCTAGCGGGACCCACAGATACGCAGTATTTT
TRBJ2-3,.,TRBD2,TRBV24-1,CATSPGQGRGLARTDTQYF,TGTGCCACCAGTCCCGGGCAGGGAAGAGGACTAGCTCGCACAGATACGCAGTATTTT